This entry lists 29 T cell receptor beta chains sequenced from one sample in a study of tumor-infiltrating lymphocytes in primary liver carcinoma. Using a constant-region primer together with ProtoScript II reverse transcriptase, TCR beta cDNA was made from around 500 ng of total RNA. Three nested multiplex PCR rounds, a slightly modified ARM-PCR, produced the libraries for TCR beta. TRBV1-TRBV30 forward and Cbeta reverse primers drove the first two roughly 10-cycle rounds. From the multiplex PCR reads, TCRdb called clonotypes with MiXCR, one entry per CDR3 protein. The sample has just over 300,000 distinct CDR3 sequences, around three fifths seen once. The study extracted blood RNA from unsorted whole blood and also extracted germline DNA. The sample taken for sequencing was peripheral blood. These receptor sequences come from a woman aged 25 to 39 with primary liver carcinoma and hepatitis B virus infection.

The chain recombines TRBV6-5 with TRBJ2-1; TRBD2 agrees at 8 bases. This CDR3 is 14 amino acids long. V lost 6 bases to trimming and J lost 4 bases; unmatched junction nucleotides: 5. Germline values: CDR1 MNHEY, CDR2 SVGAGI. This CDR3 is CASSEAGVYNEQFF. CDR3 coding DNA: TGTGCCAGCAGCGAAGCGGGAGTATACAATGAGCAGTTCTTC.

About this clonotype itself: At one end, the junction sequence differs from germline, possibly due to a read error. The chain couples TRBV11-2 to TRBJ2-5; 7 nucleotides align to TRBD1. CDR1 is SGHAT and CDR2 is FQNNGV in the germline V gene. The CDR3 consists of 15 residues. In nucleotides, the CDR3 is TGTGCCAGCAGCTTAGGGGACAGTGATGTAGAGACCCAGTATTTC. It is translated as CASSLGDSDVETQYF.

The CDR3 sequence is CASRGYSGNYEQYF. Here the CDR3 DNA reads TGTGCCAGCAGGGGTTATAGCGGGAACTACGAGCAGTACTTC. The rearrangement links TRBV28 to TRBJ2-7, with 8 positions matching TRBD2. V trimming: 6 bases; J trimming: 3 bases; junction bases outside the gene matches: 7. The germline gives CDR1 MDHEN, CDR2 SYDVKM. CDR3 length equals 14 residues.

A word on this clonotype: One junction end disagrees with the germline gene, perhaps due to a read error. The gene calls are TRBV11-2 and TRBJ2-1; D not certain. Germline CDR1 SGHAT, CDR2 FQNNGV. The CDR3 is 18 residues long. The CDR3 loop reads CASSPSGRLKVSMDEQLF. The CDR3, as DNA: TGTGCCAGCAGCCCATCCGGTAGACTGAAGGTGTCTATGGATGAGCAGTTATTC.

Comment on this clonotype: Relative to the germline gene, one junction end is altered; a read error may explain this. The chain has TRBV6-5 and TRBJ1-3; a weak D match, TRBD1 (5 bases). CDR1 and CDR2 from the germline V gene are MNHEY and SVGAGI. CDR3 size: 16 residues. The CDR3, as DNA: TGTGCCAGCAGTACCGGGACGTACTCCTCTGGAAACATCATATATTTT. Translation gives CASSTGTYSSGNIIYF.

The V call is TRBV4-3, the J call TRBJ2-2; unclear D gene. Germline V gives CDR1 LGHNA, CDR2 YSLEER. The CDR3 has 14 amino acids. Trimming removed 10 bases at V and 6 bases at J, with 18 bases between. The CDR3 here is CAINHLTRSGELFF. In DNA form, the CDR3 reads TGCGCCATCAATCATCTGACCCGGTCCGGGGAGCTGTTTTTT.

V and J are TRBV11-2 and TRBJ2-5; no definite D call. The CDR3 runs to 16 residues. The V and J ends lost 5 bases and 4 bases respectively, with 20 bases between them. Germline CDR1 is SGHAT and CDR2 is FQNNGV. The CDR3: CASSRDLTSQGETQYF. CDR3 DNA: TGTGCCAGCAGCCGAGATCTGACCTCACAAGGAGAGACCCAGTACTTC.

The V gene is TRBV12-3 or TRBV12-4, the J gene TRBJ2-1; 8 nucleotides align to TRBD2. CDR3 length equals 15 residues. V lost 5 bases to trimming and J lost 6 bases; unmatched junction nucleotides: 9. The CDR3 DNA sequence: TGTGCCAGCAGTCAACTATCGGGGGGGAGCAATGAGCAGTTCTTC. It specifies CASSQLSGGSNEQFF.

This clonotype was found a few times. This may come from a read error, since a much larger clone is one base off. The J gene is TRBJ2-2, the V gene TRBV11-3; D gene unclear. The CDR3 has 16 residues. The ends were cut back, 3 bases at V and 2 bases at J, with 13 bases in the middle. Germline-derived CDR1 and CDR2 are SGHNT and YENEEA. The chain's CDR3 is CASSFVLGLNTGELFF. CDR3 in DNA: TGTGCCAGCAGCTTCGTTCTTGGTCTTAACACCGGGGAGCTGTTTTTT. Complete variable domain (other parts from reference TRBV11-3 and TRBJ2-2): EAGVVQSPRYKIIEKKQPVAFWCNPISGHNTLYWYLQNLGQGPELLIRYENEEAVDDSQLPKDRFSAERLKGVDSTLKIQPAELGDSAVYLCASSFVLGLNTGELFFGEGSRLTVL.

As to this clonotype: This sequence may be a read error, since a much larger clone differs from it by one base. V usage is TRBV4-3 and J usage is TRBJ2-2; the D is unclear. Germline V gives CDR1 LGHNA, CDR2 YSLEER. V dropped 4 bases and J dropped 9 bases, with 9 bases sitting between them. The CDR3 runs to 12 residues. CDR3 nucleotide sequence: TGCGCCAGCAGCCCAAGTCCCAGGGAGCTGTTTTTT. The encoded protein is CASSPSPRELFF.

In this sample, this clonotype turned up many times. J is TRBJ2-1 and V is TRBV29-1, with a weak D call TRBD1 (6 bases). Germline V gene data show CDR1 as SQVTM and CDR2 as ANQGSEA. This CDR3 spans 12 amino acids. V was pared by 3 bases and J by 5 bases, with 8 bases between. The CDR3 here is CSVEDSNNEQFF. The CDR3 DNA is TGCAGCGTTGAGGACAGTAACAATGAGCAGTTCTTC.

This chain connects TRBV6-2 or TRBV6-3 to TRBJ2-3; 13 nucleotides align to TRBD2. This CDR3 has 19 residues. Germline-derived CDR1 and CDR2 are MNHEY and SVGEGT. The V segment lost 7 bases and the J segment 6 bases; nucleotides outside the gene matches: 19. CDR3 nucleotides: TGTGCCAGCACCCCCGGACTAGCGGGAGCTGTCCTTTCTTTGGATACGCAGTATTTT. This translates into CASTPGLAGAVLSLDTQYF.

In its sample, this clonotype was seen a few times. Germline and junction disagree at one end, which may indicate a read error. The rearrangement uses TRBV11-2 and TRBJ1-4; D is perhaps TRBD1 (5 bases). The CDR3 spans 16 residues. The germline CDR1 and CDR2 sequences are SGHAT and FQNNGV. DNA for the CDR3: TGTACCAGCAGCTTCGGGCAGGGTGCAACTAATGAAAAACTGTTTTTT. Translating gives CTSSFGQGATNEKLFF.

The chain links TRBV29-1 to TRBJ2-7; TRBD1 is a possible D gene (5 bases). CDR3 length equals 16 residues. With 4 bases removed from V and 1 base from J, the gap between germline ends came to 20 bases. Germline V gene sequence: CDR1 SQVTM, CDR2 ANQGSEA. The CDR3 sequence: CSVVDRAGPSSYEQYF. CDR3 DNA sequence: TGCAGCGTTGTCGATAGGGCAGGGCCCTCTTCCTACGAGCAGTACTTC.

The chain links TRBV14 to TRBJ2-7; TRBD1 agrees at 8 bases. This CDR3 is 13 amino acids long. Germline CDR1 SGHDN, CDR2 FVKESK. Trimming removed 4 bases from V and 4 bases from J; junction bases left unmatched: 3. CDR3 DNA: TGTGCCAGCAGCCGGGACAGGCGGTACGAGCAGTACTTC. Translating gives CASSRDRRYEQYF.

The chain combines TRBV28 with TRBJ2-2; TRBD2 aligns across 8 bases. The germline gives CDR1 MDHEN, CDR2 SYDVKM. V shed 3 bases, J shed 4 bases, and the junction held 4 bases outside the gene matches. The CDR3 spans 15 residues. The CDR3 is CASSFTSGFTGELFF. Written as DNA, the CDR3 is TGTGCCAGCAGTTTCACTAGCGGATTCACCGGGGAGCTGTTTTTT.

Comment on this clonotype: At one end the junction does not follow the germline gene, possibly because of a read error. CDR3 protein: CAISSQSSYNEQFF. The CDR3 DNA reads as TGTGCCATCAGCTCGCAGAGCTCCTACAATGAGCAGTTCTTC. This chain links TRBV7-9 with TRBJ2-1; D uncertain. Germline CDR1 is SEHNR and CDR2 is FQNEAQ (reference sequence). The CDR3 spans 14 residues.

This clonotype occurred a few times. This chain links TRBV4-1 with TRBJ2-3; the D gene is possibly TRBD1 (5 bases). The CDR3 loop spans 14 amino acids. The ends were cut back, 3 bases at V and 6 bases at J, with 13 bases in the middle. CDR1 and CDR2 from the germline V gene are MGHRA and YSYEKL. The CDR3 is CASSHRQPFDTQYF. The DNA of the CDR3 is TGCGCCAGCAGCCATCGACAGCCTTTCGATACGCAGTATTTT.

Comments on this clonotype: Its ends do not fully match the called genes, so a read error is possible. The genes are TRBV11-3 and TRBJ2-7, with 8 bases fitting TRBD1. CDR3 size: 15 residues. Looked up from germline, CDR1 is SGHNT and CDR2 is YENEEA. CDR3 protein: CASSSRKGQVHELYF. The CDR3 DNA is TGTGCCAGCAGCTCTAGAAAGGGACAGGTCCACGAGCTGTATTTC.

The chain joins TRBV12-3 or TRBV12-4 to TRBJ1-2, with D perhaps TRBD1 (6 bases). The CDR3 has 15 amino acids. V was trimmed by 5 bases and J by 7 bases, leaving 20 bases between them. The CDR3 nucleotides are TGTGCCAGCAGTGTTCACCGGATCGGGGGGCTTGGCTACACCTTC. Encoded protein: CASSVHRIGGLGYTF.

As to this clonotype: Compared with germline, one end of the junction differs, possibly owing to a read error. The V call is TRBV29-1, the J call TRBJ1-4; D gene unclear. The CDR3 covers 13 residues. The germline CDR1 and CDR2 sequences are SQVTM and ANQGSEA. CDR3 nucleotides: TGCAGCGATGACGGAGGGATGGGTGAAAAACCGTTTTTT. Translating it yields CSDDGGMGEKPFF.

The V call is TRBV28, the J call TRBJ1-1; D is possibly TRBD1 (5 bases). CDR3 size: 12 residues. V lost 11 bases and J lost 4, with 14 bases in between. Germline values: CDR1 MDHEN, CDR2 SYDVKM. The CDR3 here is CAGSWGGTEAFF. CDR3 DNA: TGTGCCGGCTCATGGGGGGGCACTGAAGCTTTCTTT.

J is TRBJ2-5 and V is TRBV28; D uncertain. The germline CDR1 and CDR2 sequences are MDHEN and SYDVKM. The CDR3 sequence is 13 residues long. Trimming cost V 6 bases and J 1 base, with 9 bases left between them. As DNA, the CDR3 is TGTGCCAGCAGGCGACACCTCCAAGAGACCCAGTACTTC. Amino acids: CASRRHLQETQYF. Full variable domain (remainder filled in from reference TRBV28 and TRBJ2-5): DVKVTQSSRYLVKRTGEKVFLECVQDMDHENMFWYRQDPGLGLRLIYFSYDVKMKEKGDIPEGYSVSREKKERFSLILESASTNQTSMYLCASRRHLQETQYFGPGTRLLVL.

This clonotype was counted between two and nine times. The chain has TRBV5-4 and TRBJ2-1; TRBD1 matches at 9 bases. Germline V gene lookup returns CDR1 SGHNT and CDR2 YYREEE (reference sequence). This CDR3 region has 14 residues. V shed 7 bases and J 6 bases; nucleotides not matched to a gene: 8. CDR3 nucleotide sequence: TGTGCCAGCCAAGCGACAGGGGGGCTCAATGAGCAGTTCTTC. Amino acids: CASQATGGLNEQFF. Filled out from reference TRBV5-4 and TRBJ2-1, the complete variable domain reads ETGVTQSPTHLIKTRGQQVTLRCSSQSGHNTVSWYQQALGQGPQFIFQYYREEENGRGNFPPRFSGLQFPNYSSELNVNALELDDSALYLCASQATGGLNEQFFGPGTRLTVL.

A few counts support this clonotype. The chain uses TRBV5-6 and TRBJ2-7; possibly TRBD1 for D (6 bases). The CDR3 sequence is 15 residues long. Germline lookup yields CDR1 SGHDT and CDR2 YYEEEE. The ends were cut back, 5 bases at V and 7 bases at J, with 22 bases in the middle. The CDR3 bases are TGTGCCAGCAGACCCACCGGGACAAACATAATTGAGCAGTACTTC. It specifies CASRPTGTNIIEQYF.

In the case of this clonotype: Since no conserved phenylalanine or tryptophan closes the CDR3, a read error is the likely cause. This chain connects TRBV29-1 to TRBJ2-3, with 8 bases matching TRBD2. Germline V CDR1 and CDR2: SQVTM, ANQGSEA. The CDR3 has 15 residues. This chain's CDR3 is CTSDGSSGFSDTQYS. For the CDR3, the DNA is TGCACCTCTGACGGGTCTAGCGGGTTCTCAGATACGCAGTATTCT.

The CDR3 loop is CASSYSIRGWELFF. The CDR3 nucleotides are TGTGCCAGCAGTTACTCGATCCGGGGATGGGAGCTGTTTTTT. The chain couples TRBV6-5 to TRBJ2-2; tentatively, D is TRBD2 (5 bases). The germline gives CDR1 MNHEY, CDR2 SVGAGI. V was cut by 0 bases and J by 9 bases, with 11 bases left in between. The CDR3 consists of 14 residues.

V gene TRBV10-2 combines with J gene TRBJ2-7, with 7 nucleotides matching TRBD2. The CDR3 consists of 14 residues. V was pared by 6 bases and J by 6 bases, with 11 bases of the junction left unmatched. The V gene's germline CDR1 is WSHSY and CDR2 SAAADI. The CDR3 region has the DNA TGCGCCAGCAGACCGGGCCCAAGGGAGGGCGAGCAGTACTTC. Amino acids: CASRPGPREGEQYF.

With respect to this clonotype: At one end, the junction sequence differs from germline, possibly due to a read error. The chain uses TRBV5-4 and TRBJ2-7; D is undetermined. Per the germline V gene, CDR1 is SGHNT and CDR2 is YYREEE (reference sequence). The CDR3 spans 15 residues. The DNA for the CDR3 is TGTGCCAGCACCTTGGGTGGGAAGAGCCCCTACGAGCAGTACTTC. It yields the protein CASTLGGKSPYEQYF.